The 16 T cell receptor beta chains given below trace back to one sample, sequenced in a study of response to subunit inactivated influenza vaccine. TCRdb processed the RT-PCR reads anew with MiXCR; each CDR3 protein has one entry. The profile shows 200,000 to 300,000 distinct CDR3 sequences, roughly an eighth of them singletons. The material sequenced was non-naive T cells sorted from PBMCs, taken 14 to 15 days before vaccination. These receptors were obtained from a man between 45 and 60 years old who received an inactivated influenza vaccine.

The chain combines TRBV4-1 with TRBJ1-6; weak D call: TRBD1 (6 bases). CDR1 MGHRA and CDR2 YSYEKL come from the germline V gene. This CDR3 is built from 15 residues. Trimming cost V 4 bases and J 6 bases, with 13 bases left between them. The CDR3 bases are TGCGCCAGCAGCCGGGGGGCACAGGTTAATTCACCCCTCCACTTT. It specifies CASSRGAQVNSPLHF.

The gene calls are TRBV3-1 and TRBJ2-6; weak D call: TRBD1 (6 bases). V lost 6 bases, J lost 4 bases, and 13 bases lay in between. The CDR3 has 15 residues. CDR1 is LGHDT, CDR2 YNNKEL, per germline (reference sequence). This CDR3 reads CASSDPGAGANVLTF. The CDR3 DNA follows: TGTGCCAGCAGTGACCCAGGGGCAGGGGCCAACGTCCTGACTTTC.

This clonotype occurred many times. For the CDR3, the DNA is TGCAGCGCAAAGGTATTGAACACTGAAGCTTTCTTT. Amino acid sequence: CSAKVLNTEAFF. This chain links TRBV29-1 with TRBJ1-1, with D hard to call. Germline CDR1 reads SQVTM; CDR2 reads ANQGSEA. This CDR3 region has 12 residues. V was shortened by 7 bases and J by 0 bases, with 9 bases between the two germline ends.

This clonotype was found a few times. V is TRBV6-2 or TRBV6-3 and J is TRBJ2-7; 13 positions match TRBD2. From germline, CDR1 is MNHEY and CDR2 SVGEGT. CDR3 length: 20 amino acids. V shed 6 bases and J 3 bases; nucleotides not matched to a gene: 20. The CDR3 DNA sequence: TGTGCCAGCAGCCGGACTAGCGGGAGAACAGGGGCCCCCAGTCACTACGAGCAGTACTTC. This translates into CASSRTSGRTGAPSHYEQYF.

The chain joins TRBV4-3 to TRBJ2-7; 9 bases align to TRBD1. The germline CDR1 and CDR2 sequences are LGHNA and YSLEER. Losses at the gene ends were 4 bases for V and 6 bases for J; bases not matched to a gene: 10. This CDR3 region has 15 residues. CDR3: CASSLKGQGGREQYF. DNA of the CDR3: TGCGCCAGCAGCCTTAAGGGACAGGGAGGGCGCGAGCAGTACTTC.

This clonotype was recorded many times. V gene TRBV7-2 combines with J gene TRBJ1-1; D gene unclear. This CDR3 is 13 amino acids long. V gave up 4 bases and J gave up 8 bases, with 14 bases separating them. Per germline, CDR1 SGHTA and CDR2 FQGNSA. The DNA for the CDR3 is TGTGCCAGCAGCTCTTCACGACGAGGCGAAGCTTTCTTT. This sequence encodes CASSSSRRGEAFF.

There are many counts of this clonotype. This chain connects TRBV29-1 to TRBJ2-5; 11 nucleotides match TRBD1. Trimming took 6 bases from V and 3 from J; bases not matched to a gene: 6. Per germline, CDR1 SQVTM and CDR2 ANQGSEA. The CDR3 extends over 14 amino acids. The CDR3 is CSVSQGQGEETQYF. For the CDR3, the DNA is TGCAGCGTGTCCCAGGGACAGGGGGAAGAGACCCAGTACTTC.

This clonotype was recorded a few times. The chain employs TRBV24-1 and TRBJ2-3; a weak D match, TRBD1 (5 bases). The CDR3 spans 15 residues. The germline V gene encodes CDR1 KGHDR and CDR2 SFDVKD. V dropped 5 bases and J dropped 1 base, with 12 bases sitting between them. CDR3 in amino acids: CATSGRAEGTDTQYF. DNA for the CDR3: TGTGCCACCAGTGGCAGGGCCGAGGGCACAGATACGCAGTATTTT.

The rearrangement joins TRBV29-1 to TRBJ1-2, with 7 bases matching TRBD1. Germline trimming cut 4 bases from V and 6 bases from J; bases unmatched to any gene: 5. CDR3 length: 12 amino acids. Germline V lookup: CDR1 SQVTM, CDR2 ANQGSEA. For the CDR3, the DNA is TGCAGCGTTGGACAGGGTAGGGATGGCTACACCTTC. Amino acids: CSVGQGRDGYTF.

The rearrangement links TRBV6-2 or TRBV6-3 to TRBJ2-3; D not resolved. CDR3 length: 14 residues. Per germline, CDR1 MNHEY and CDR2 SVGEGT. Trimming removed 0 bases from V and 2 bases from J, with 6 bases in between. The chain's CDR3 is CASSYSRTTDTQYF. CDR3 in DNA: TGTGCCAGCAGTTACTCTAGGACCACAGATACGCAGTATTTT.

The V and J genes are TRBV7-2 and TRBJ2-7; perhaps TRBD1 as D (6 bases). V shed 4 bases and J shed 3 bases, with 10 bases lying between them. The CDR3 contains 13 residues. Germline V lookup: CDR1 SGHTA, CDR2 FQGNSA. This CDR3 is CASSSQGYYEQYF. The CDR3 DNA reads TGTGCCAGCAGCTCGCAGGGGTACTACGAGCAGTACTTC.

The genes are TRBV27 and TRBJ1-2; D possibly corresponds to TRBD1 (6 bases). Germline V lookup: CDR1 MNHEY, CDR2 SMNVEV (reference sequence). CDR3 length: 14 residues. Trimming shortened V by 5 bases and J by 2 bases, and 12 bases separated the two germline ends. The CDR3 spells CASSPLTGNYGYTF. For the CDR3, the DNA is TGTGCCAGCAGTCCCCTCACAGGGAACTATGGCTACACCTTC.

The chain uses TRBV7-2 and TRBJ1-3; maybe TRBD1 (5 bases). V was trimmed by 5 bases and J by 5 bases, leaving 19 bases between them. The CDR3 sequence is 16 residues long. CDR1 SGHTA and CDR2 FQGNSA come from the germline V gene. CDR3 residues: CASSTQTVLGRNTIYF. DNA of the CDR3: TGTGCCAGCAGCACGCAGACAGTCCTTGGTCGAAACACCATATATTTT.

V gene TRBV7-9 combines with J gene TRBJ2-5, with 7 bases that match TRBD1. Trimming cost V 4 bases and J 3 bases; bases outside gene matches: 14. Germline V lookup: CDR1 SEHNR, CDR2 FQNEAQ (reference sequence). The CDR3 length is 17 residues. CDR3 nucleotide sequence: TGTGCCAGCAGCTCAATGCCTATAGACAGGGTTAAAGAGACCCAGTACTTC. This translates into CASSSMPIDRVKETQYF. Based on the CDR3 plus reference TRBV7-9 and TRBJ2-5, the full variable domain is DTGVSQNPRHKITKRGQNVTFRCDPISEHNRLYWYRQTLGQGPEFLTYFQNEAQLEKSRLLSDRFSAERPKGSFSTLEIQRTEQGDSAMYLCASSSMPIDRVKETQYFGPGTRLLVL.

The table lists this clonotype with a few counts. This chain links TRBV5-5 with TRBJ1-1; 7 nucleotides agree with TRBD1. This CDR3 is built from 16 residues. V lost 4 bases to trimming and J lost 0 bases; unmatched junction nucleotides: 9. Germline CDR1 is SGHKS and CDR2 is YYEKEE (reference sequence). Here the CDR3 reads CASSPGAGTVNTEAFF. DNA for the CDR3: TGTGCCAGCAGCCCAGGGGCCGGGACAGTGAACACTGAAGCTTTCTTT.

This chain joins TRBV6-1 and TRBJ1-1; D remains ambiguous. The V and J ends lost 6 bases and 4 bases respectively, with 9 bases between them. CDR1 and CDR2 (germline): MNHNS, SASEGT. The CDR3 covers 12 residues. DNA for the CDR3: TGTGCCAGCAGCAAGGACCTCACTGAAGCTTTCTTT. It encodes CASSKDLTEAFF.